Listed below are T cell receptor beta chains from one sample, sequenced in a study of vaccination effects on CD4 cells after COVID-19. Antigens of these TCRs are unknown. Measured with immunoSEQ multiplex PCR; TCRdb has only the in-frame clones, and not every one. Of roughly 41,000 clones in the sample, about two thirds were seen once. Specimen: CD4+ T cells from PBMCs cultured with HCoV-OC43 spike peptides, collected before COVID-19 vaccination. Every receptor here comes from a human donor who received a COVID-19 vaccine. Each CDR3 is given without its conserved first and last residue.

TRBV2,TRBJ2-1,ASRSGLHEQF
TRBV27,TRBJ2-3,ASSWLAGDTQY
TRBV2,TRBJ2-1,ASRLAASLLHEQF
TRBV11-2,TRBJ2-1,ASSLASGTGGANEQF
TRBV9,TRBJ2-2,ASSGRWAGELF
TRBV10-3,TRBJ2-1,AISDRKGAYNEQF
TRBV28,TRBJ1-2,ATTRASSGYT
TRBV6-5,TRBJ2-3,ASRREGADTQY
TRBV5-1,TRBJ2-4,ASSQTGAKNIQY
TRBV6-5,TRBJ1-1,ASRRQGDTEAF
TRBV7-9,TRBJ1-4,ASSSPPGKLF
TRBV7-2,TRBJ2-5,ASSLVGGQETQY
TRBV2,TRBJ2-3,ASSRGLAGRTDTQY
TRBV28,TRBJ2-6,ASSSPQLGSGANVLT
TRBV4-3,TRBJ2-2,ASSPLQGTGELF
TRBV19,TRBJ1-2,ASSMRGHGYT
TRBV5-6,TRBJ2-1,ASSLGTSGSNEQF
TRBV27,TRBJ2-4,ASSLAGAKNIQY
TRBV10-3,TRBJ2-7,AIRSGTSGTIEQY
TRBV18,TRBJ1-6,ASSQATPGRSLVPLH
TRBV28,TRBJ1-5,ASSSAGPYNQPQH
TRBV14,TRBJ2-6,ASSSGTGIDSGANVLT
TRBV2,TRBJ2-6,ASRPSRTVVSGANVLT
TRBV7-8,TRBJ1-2,ASSLVTGLNYGYT
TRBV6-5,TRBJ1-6,ASRFDRDSPLH
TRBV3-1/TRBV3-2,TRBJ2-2,ASSQGGGELF
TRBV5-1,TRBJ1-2,ASSLSGSYGYT
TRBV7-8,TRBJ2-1,ASSPRGGLDNEQF
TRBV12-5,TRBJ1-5,ASGLVYAGVGSRSNQPQH
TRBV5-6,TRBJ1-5,ASSWGPNQPQH
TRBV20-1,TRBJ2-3,SASPGSDTQY
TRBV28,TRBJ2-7,ASSLVGSSYEQY
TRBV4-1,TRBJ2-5,ASSQEIPPRETQY
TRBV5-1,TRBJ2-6,ASTPRGSGANVLT
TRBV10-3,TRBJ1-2,AISTGARDGYT
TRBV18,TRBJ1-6,ASSAGTGSPLH
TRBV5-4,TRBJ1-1,ASSSLKENTEAF